Detailed here is one TCR beta chain. The antigen remains unidentified. V was pared by 4 bases and J by 4 bases, with 15 bases between. This CDR3 comprises 15 residues. From germline, CDR1 is SGHVS and CDR2 FQNEAQ. This sample stems from a study of shared clonotypes between healthy human individuals. For the study at large: CD4 naive and CD4 memory each took three plates per donor, while CD8 naive took two and CD8 memory one.

Study-level findings and limits: Sorted-subset sequencing was shown by rarefaction to be incomplete despite large depth.

Sequencing used immunoSEQ multiplex PCR; TCRdb keeps in-frame clones, though not all of them. The sample records about 710,000 clones, more than 70% being singletons. Donors, without exception, were Caucasian adults residing in Nashville, Tennessee. A CD45RA-negative memory subset and a CD45RA+ naive subset were separated from the CD4+ cells. Sequencing used memory CD4+ T cells sorted from blood. Subset here: CD45RA-negative fraction. The chain combines TRBV7-8 with TRBJ2-3; D might be TRBD1 (6 bases). The source is a woman aged 25 to 39 in good health. CDR3 sequence (DNA): TGTGCCAGCAGCTACGAGGGGGTTATTGCAGATACGCAGTATTTT. Translated: CASSYEGVIADTQYF.